The source of this TCR beta chain is a study of cytomegalovirus exposure and HLA in healthy donors. The study ran its PCR with 60 Vbeta and 13 Jbeta primers. The method was immunoSEQ multiplex PCR; TCRdb's version includes in-frame clones alone and lacks a portion of them. The sample holds roughly 100,000 clones, roughly 76% seen once. Germline V CDR1 and CDR2: MNHEY, SMNVEV (reference sequence). The CDR3 has 13 residues. With 6 bases removed from V and 2 bases from J, the gap between germline ends came to 8 bases. This receptor was taken from a woman aged 55-69 years in good health and CMV-seropositive. The rearrangement links TRBV27 to TRBJ1-3; tentatively, D is TRBD1 (5 bases). Sample: PBMCs. The CDR3 region has the DNA TGTGCCAGCAGGGGGCTGGCTGGAAACACCATATATTTT. Encoded protein: CASRGLAGNTIYF.